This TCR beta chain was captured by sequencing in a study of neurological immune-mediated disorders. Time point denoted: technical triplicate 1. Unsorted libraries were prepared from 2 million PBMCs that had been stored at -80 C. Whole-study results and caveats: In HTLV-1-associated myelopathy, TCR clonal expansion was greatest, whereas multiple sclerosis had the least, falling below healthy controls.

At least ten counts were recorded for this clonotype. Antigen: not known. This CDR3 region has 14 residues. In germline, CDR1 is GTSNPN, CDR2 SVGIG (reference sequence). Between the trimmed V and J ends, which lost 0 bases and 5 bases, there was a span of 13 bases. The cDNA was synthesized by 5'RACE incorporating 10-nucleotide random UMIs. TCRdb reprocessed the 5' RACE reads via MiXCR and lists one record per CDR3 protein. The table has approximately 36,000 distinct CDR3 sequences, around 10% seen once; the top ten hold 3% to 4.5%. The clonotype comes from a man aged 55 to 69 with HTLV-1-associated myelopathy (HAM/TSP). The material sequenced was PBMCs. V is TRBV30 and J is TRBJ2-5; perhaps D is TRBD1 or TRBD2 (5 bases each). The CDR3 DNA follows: TGTGCCTGGAGTGTAGGGGTAGGCGGGGAGACCCAGTACTTC. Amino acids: CAWSVGVGGETQYF.